The 4 T cell receptor beta chains given below trace back to one sample, sequenced in a study of blood T cell repertoires in COVID-19 (dated by TCRdb to about 2020). Library method: the immunoSEQ multiplex PCR assay. Imported from immuneACCESS, the table was reduced by TCRdb to in-frame sequences with V and J called. These copies leave out some clones; in studies compared against another copy, an unresolved V gene accounts for under half, and the cause of the remainder is not known. A total of fewer than 150,000 clones appear in this sample, about 80% of them only once. Together, the top ten hold around 7.8% of the sample. Material: peripheral blood. These receptors all come from a human donor in a cohort sampled during active COVID-19.

The chain joins TRBV5-5 to TRBJ1-1; TRBD1 agrees at 11 bases. The V and J ends lost 0 bases and 4 bases, in that order; junction bases with no gene match: 2. The CDR3 runs 15 residues. Per the germline V gene, CDR1 is SGHKS and CDR2 is YYEKEE (reference sequence). The CDR3 sequence is CASSLAGTGGTEAFF. For the CDR3, the DNA is TGTGCCAGCAGCTTGGCCGGGACAGGGGGCACTGAAGCTTTCTTT.

J is TRBJ1-1 and V is TRBV7-9, with TRBD1 matching 7 bases. This CDR3 region has 16 residues. CDR1 is SEHNR and CDR2 is FQNEAQ in the germline V gene (reference sequence). V dropped 4 bases and J dropped 2; count of bases not matched to a gene: 10. As DNA, the CDR3 is TGTGCCAGCAGCTCGTCGGGACGGGACAGAAACACTGAAGCTTTCTTT. It encodes CASSSSGRDRNTEAFF. The variable domain in full, completed from reference TRBV7-9 and TRBJ1-1, reads DTGVSQNPRHKITKRGQNVTFRCDPISEHNRLYWYRQTLGQGPEFLTYFQNEAQLEKSRLLSDRFSAERPKGSFSTLEIQRTEQGDSAMYLCASSSSGRDRNTEAFFGQGTRLTVV.

This chain connects TRBV5-5 to TRBJ2-7; 11 positions agree with TRBD1. V lost 1 base and J lost 6; bases outside the gene matches: 9. Per the germline V gene, CDR1 is SGHKS and CDR2 is YYEKEE (reference sequence). The CDR3 has 16 residues. Here the CDR3 DNA reads TGTGCCAGCAGCTTGCCGCCTGGACAGGGGGCTCGCGAGCAGTACTTC. Translation: CASSLPPGQGAREQYF. Using reference TRBV5-5 and TRBJ2-7 for the parts outside the CDR3, the full variable domain is DAGVTQSPTHLIKTRGQQVTLRCSPISGHKSVSWYQQVLGQGPQFIFQYYEKEERGRGNFPDRFSARQFPNYSSELNVNALLLGDSALYLCASSLPPGQGAREQYFGPGTRLTVT.

The genes are TRBV4-1 and TRBJ2-2; D might be TRBD1 (6 bases). Germline assignment: CDR1 MGHRA and CDR2 YSYEKL. This CDR3 region has 17 residues. Trimming took off 2 bases at V and 3 bases at J, with 16 bases between the two ends. The CDR3 spells CASSQSGTRMYTGELFF. The CDR3 DNA sequence: TGCGCCAGCAGCCAATCCGGGACAAGAATGTACACCGGGGAGCTGTTTTTT.